This entry describes one T cell receptor (beta chain). This sample was included in a study of blood T cell repertoires in COVID-19. Clones were read by immunoSEQ multiplex PCR, and TCRdb kept only the in-frame ones, dropping some. This sample yields about 370,000 clones, of which 80% to 90% are seen a single time; 1% belongs to the top ten. From germline, CDR1 is SGHRS and CDR2 YFSETQ. This CDR3 has 15 residues. Trimming pared 5 bases from V and 1 base from J, leaving 13 bases between. The clonotype comes from a man in his late teens or twenties who had recovered from COVID-19. The source material was PBMCs or T cells enriched from blood (not recorded which). The chain is built from TRBV5-1 and TRBJ2-1, with a weak D call TRBD2 (6 bases). CDR3 protein: CASRGLAESYNEQFF. In DNA, the CDR3 is TGCGCCAGCAGAGGGTTAGCGGAATCCTACAATGAGCAGTTCTTC.